This is a list of T cell receptor beta chains from one sample in a study of blood T cell repertoires in COVID-19. Assay used: immunoSEQ multiplex PCR; TCRdb lists only in-frame clones, some missing. The sample lists approximately 310,000 clones; roughly 91% were seen once. Sequencing was performed on peripheral blood. Receptors originate from a man aged 50 or older with active or convalescent COVID-19. Each CDR3 is given with its conserved first and last residue. Fields, in order: J gene, V gene, CDR3 length, CDR3 protein.

j_gene: TRBJ1-6
v_gene: TRBV4-3
len: 15
CDR3aa: CASSQDDRDNSPLHF

j_gene: TRBJ1-4
v_gene: TRBV28
len: 16
CDR3aa: CASSLLTGGRVEKLFF

j_gene: TRBJ2-2
v_gene: TRBV30
len: 15
CDR3aa: CAWKGLAGHTGELFF

j_gene: TRBJ1-2
v_gene: TRBV11-2
len: 15
CDR3aa: CASSLGGQVYYGYTF

j_gene: TRBJ2-1
v_gene: TRBV29-1
len: 14
CDR3aa: CSVSRGSSYNEQFF

j_gene: TRBJ1-1
v_gene: TRBV24-1
len: 14
CDR3aa: CATRSGQGNTEAFF

j_gene: TRBJ2-7
v_gene: TRBV5-1
len: 13
CDR3aa: CASSLIQGGEQYF

j_gene: TRBJ1-2
v_gene: TRBV30
len: 14
CDR3aa: CAWTRTGRNYGYTF

j_gene: TRBJ2-3
v_gene: TRBV18
len: 14
CDR3aa: CASSLGGGTDTQYF

j_gene: TRBJ2-1
v_gene: TRBV7-2
len: 15
CDR3aa: CASSDTSGSYNEQFF

j_gene: TRBJ2-1
v_gene: TRBV28
len: 12
CDR3aa: CGSQGLADEQFF